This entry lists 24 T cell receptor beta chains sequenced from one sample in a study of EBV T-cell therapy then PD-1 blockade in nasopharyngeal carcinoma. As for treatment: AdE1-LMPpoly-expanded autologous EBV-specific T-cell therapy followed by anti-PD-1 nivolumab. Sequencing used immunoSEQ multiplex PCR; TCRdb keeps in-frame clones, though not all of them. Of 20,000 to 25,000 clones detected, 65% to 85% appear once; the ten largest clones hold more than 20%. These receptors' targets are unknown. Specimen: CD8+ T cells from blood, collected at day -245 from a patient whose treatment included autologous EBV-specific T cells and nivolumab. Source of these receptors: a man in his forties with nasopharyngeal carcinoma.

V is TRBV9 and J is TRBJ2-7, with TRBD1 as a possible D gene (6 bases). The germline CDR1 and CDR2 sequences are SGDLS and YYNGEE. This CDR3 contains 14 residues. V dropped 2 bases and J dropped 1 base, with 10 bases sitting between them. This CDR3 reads CASSVLDSSYEQYF. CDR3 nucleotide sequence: TGTGCCAGCAGCGTCCTGGACAGTTCCTACGAGCAGTACTTC.

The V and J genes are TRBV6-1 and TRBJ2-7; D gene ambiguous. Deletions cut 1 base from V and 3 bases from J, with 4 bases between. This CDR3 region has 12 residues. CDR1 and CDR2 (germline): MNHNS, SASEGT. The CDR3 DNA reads TGTGCCAGCAGTGAAGAGCACTACGAGCAGTACTTC. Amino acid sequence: CASSEEHYEQYF.

The CDR3 nucleotides are TGTGCCAGCAGCCGCGGACAGGGATACTCTTCCAATGAGCAGTTCTTC. Translating gives CASSRGQGYSSNEQFF. This rearrangement joins TRBV2 to TRBJ2-1; TRBD1 aligns across 8 bases. Germline CDR1 and CDR2: SNHLY and FYNNEI. V shed 6 bases, J shed 6 bases, and the junction held 13 bases outside the gene matches. The CDR3 is made up of 16 amino acids.

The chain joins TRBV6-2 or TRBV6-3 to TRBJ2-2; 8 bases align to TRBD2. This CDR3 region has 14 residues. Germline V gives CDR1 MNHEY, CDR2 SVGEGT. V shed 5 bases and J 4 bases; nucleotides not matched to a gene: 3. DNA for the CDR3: TGTGCCAGCAGTGCAGGGACTAGCACCGGGGAGCTGTTTTTT. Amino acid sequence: CASSAGTSTGELFF.

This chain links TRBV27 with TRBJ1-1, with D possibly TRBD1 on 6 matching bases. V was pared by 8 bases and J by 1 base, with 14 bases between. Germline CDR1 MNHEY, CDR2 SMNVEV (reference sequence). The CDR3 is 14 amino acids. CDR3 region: CASRQGRGNTEAFF. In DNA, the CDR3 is TGTGCCAGCCGTCAGGGGCGGGGGAACACTGAAGCTTTCTTT.

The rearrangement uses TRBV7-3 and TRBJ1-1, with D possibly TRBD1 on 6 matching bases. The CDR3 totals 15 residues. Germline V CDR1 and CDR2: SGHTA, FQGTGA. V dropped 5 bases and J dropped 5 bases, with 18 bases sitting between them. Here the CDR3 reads CASSESGTLGTEAFF. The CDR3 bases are TGTGCCAGCAGCGAGTCCGGGACATTGGGAACTGAAGCTTTCTTT. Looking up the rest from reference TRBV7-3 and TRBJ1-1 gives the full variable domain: GAGVSQTPSNKVTEKGKYVELRCDPISGHTALYWYRQSLGQGPEFLIYFQGTGAADDSGLPNDRFFAVRPEGSVSTLKIQRTERGDSAVYLCASSESGTLGTEAFFGQGTRLTVV.

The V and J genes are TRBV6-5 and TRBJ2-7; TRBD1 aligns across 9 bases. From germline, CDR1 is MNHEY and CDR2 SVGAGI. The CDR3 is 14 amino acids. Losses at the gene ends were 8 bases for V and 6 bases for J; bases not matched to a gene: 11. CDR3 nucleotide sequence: TGTGCCAGCGCTACCGGGACAGGGACGTTCGAGCAGTACTTC. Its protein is CASATGTGTFEQYF.

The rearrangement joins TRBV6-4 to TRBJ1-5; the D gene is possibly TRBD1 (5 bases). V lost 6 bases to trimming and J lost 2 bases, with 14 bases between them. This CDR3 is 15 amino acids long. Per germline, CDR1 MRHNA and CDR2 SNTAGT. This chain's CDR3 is CASRDEGGGNQPQHF. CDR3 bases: TGTGCCAGCAGGGACGAGGGAGGGGGCAATCAGCCCCAGCATTTT.

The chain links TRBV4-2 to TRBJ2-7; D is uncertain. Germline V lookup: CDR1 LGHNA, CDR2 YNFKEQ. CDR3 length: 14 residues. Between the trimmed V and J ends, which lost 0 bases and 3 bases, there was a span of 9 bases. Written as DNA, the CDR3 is TGTGCCAGCAGCCAAGATGGAACTATCTACGAGCAGTACTTC. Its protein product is CASSQDGTIYEQYF.

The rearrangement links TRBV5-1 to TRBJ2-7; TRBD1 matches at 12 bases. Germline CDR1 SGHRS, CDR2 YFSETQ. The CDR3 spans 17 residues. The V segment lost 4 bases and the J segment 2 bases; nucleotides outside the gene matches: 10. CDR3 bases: TGCGCCAGCAGCGGGCCCGGGACAGGGGGCGGGACCTACGAGCAGTACTTC. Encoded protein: CASSGPGTGGGTYEQYF.

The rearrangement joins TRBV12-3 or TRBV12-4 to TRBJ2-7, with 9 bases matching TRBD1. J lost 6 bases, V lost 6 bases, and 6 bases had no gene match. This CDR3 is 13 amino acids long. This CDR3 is CASRHRGRLEQYF. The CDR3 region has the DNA TGTGCCAGCAGGCACAGGGGGCGCCTCGAGCAGTACTTC.

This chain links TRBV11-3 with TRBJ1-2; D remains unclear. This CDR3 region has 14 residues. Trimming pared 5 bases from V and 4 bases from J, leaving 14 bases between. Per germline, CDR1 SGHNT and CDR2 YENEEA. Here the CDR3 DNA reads TGTGCCAGCAGCCCAGAGACCAGCCGCTATGGCTACACCTTC. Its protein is CASSPETSRYGYTF.

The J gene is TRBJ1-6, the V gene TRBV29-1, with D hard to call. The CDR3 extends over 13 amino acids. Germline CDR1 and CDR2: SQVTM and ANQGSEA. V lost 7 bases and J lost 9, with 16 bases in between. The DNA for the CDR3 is TGCAGCGCAGTGGCGGGTAGCGGTTCACCCCTCCACTTT. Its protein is CSAVAGSGSPLHF.

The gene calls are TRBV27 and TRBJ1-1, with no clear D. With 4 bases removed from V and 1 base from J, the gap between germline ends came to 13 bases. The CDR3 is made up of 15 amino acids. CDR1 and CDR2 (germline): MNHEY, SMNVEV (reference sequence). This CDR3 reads CASSSLALGNTEAFF. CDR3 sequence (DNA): TGTGCCAGCAGTTCCCTTGCCCTTGGGAACACTGAAGCTTTCTTT.

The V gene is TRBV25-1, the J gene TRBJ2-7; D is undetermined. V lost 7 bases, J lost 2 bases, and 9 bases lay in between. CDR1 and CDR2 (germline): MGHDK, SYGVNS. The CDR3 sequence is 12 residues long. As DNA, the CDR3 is TGTGCCAGCACATCAGAGGCCTACGAGCAGTACTTC. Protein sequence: CASTSEAYEQYF.

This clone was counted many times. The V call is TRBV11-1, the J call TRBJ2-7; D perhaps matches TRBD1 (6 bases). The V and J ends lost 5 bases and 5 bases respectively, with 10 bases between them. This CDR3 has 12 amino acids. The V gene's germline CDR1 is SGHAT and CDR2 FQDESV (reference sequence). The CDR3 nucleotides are TGTGCCAGCAGCGACACAGGGCACGAGCAGTACTTC. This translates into CASSDTGHEQYF.

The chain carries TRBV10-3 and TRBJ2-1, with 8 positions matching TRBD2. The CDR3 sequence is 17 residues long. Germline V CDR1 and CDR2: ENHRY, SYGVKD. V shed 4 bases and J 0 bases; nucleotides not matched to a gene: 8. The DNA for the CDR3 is TGTGCCATCAGTGCCCTAGCGGGCGAGAGCTCCTACAATGAGCAGTTCTTC. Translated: CAISALAGESSYNEQFF.

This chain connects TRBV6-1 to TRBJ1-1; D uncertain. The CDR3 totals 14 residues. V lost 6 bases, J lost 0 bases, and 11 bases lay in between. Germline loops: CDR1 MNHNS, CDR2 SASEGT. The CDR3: CASSQAAMNTEAFF. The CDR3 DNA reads TGTGCCAGCAGCCAGGCCGCGATGAACACTGAAGCTTTCTTT.

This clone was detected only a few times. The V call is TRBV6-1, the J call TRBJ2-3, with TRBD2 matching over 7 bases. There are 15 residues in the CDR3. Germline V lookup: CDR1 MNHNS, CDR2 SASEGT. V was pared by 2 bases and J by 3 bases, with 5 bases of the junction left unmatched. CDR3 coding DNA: TGTGCCAGCAGTGAACTAGCGGAGGGTACAGATACGCAGTATTTT. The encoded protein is CASSELAEGTDTQYF.

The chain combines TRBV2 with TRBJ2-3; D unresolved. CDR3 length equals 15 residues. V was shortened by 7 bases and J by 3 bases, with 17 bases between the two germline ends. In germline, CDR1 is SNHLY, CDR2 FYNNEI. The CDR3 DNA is TGTGCCAGCACTTCCCTTCCTCGAGCAACAGATACGCAGTATTTT. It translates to CASTSLPRATDTQYF.

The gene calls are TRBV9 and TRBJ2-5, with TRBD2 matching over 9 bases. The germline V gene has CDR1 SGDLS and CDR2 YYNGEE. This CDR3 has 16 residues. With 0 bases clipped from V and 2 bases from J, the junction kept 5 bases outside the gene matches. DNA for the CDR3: TGTGCCAGCAGCGTAGAAGGAGCGGGGGGTCAAGAGACCCAGTACTTC. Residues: CASSVEGAGGQETQYF. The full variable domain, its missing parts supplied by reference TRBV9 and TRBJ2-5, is DSGVTQTPKHLITATGQRVTLRCSPRSGDLSVYWYQQSLDQGLQFLIQYYNGEERAKGNILERFSAQQFPDLHSELNLSSLELGDSALYFCASSVEGAGGQETQYFGPGTRLLVL.

CDR3 amino acids: CSVEGAPRENYNEQFF. CDR3 sequence (DNA): TGCAGCGTTGAAGGCGCCCCTCGAGAGAACTACAATGAGCAGTTCTTC. The chain combines TRBV29-1 with TRBJ2-1; D gene unclear. The germline V gene has CDR1 SQVTM and CDR2 ANQGSEA. This CDR3 contains 16 residues. V dropped 1 base and J dropped 3 bases, with 16 bases sitting between them.

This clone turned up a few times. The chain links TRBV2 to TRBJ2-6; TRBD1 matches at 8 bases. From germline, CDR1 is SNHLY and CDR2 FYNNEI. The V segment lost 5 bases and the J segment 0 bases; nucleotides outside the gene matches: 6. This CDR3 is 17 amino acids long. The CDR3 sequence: CASSPDRGLSGANVLTF. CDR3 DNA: TGTGCCAGCAGTCCCGACAGGGGCCTCTCTGGGGCCAACGTCCTGACTTTC.

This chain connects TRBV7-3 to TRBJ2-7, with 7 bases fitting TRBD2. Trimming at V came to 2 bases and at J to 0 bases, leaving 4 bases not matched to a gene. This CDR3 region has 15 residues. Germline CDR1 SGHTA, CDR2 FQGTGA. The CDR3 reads CASSLGAGPSYEQYF. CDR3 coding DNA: TGTGCCAGCAGCTTAGGAGCGGGACCCTCCTACGAGCAGTACTTC.